The TCR beta chain described here comes from a study of cytomegalovirus exposure and HLA in healthy donors. Unmatched junction bases numbered 2, after V lost 4 bases and J lost 7 bases. The CDR3 is 14 residues long. The germline V gene has CDR1 SGHRS and CDR2 YFSETQ. Primers for the PCR totalled 60 Vbeta and 13 Jbeta. Sequenced by immunoSEQ multiplex PCR; TCRdb stores in-frame clones only, minus some. Seen here are about 150,000 clones, approximately 80% observed once, and the top ten hold 1.4%. The specimen was PBMCs. This sequence joins TRBV5-1 and TRBJ2-1; the match to TRBD2 covers 13 bases. This clonotype was sampled from a male donor in good health and CMV-seronegative. The CDR3 sequence is CASSPGLAGNEQFF. The CDR3 nucleotides are TGCGCCAGCAGCCCGGGACTAGCGGGAAATGAGCAGTTCTTC.